This passage covers 24 T cell receptor beta chains from one sample sequenced in a study of T cells in Graves' hyperthyroidism and ophthalmopathy (dated by TCRdb to the late 2010s). Libraries came from multiplex PCR. Instrument used: Illumina HiSeq 2000. Amplification of TCR beta CDR3 regions was carried out from RNA transcripts. The first round of RT-PCR for the TCR CDR3 was performed with the HTBI primer set and the Qiagen OneStep RT-PCR kit. TCRdb reanalyzed the raw reads on its own, using fastp at Q25 for trimming and MiXCR for clone calling, and kept in-frame beta chains. Identical CDR3 protein sequences are pooled into one entry, listed with their most common genes and DNA. The sample records some 740,000 distinct CDR3 sequences, 14% of which are singletons. About 10% of the sample rests with the top ten. Sequencing input: blood. The receptor set was obtained from a woman aged 18-29 years with Graves' hyperthyroidism.

The V call is TRBV14, the J call TRBJ2-2; a possible D gene is TRBD1 (6 bases). Deletions cut 1 base from V and 5 bases from J, with 11 bases between. From germline, CDR1 is SGHDN and CDR2 FVKESK. The CDR3 has 15 amino acids. The CDR3 nucleotides are TGTGCCAGCAGCCAAGTTCAGGGGCGGACCGGGGAGCTGTTTTTT. Amino acids: CASSQVQGRTGELFF.

There are many counts of this clonotype. The chain combines TRBV20-1 with TRBJ1-5; TRBD1 aligns across 11 bases. This CDR3 has 15 amino acids. The J segment lost 6 bases and the V segment lost 0 bases, leaving 4 bases of the junction unmatched. The germline gives CDR1 DFQATT, CDR2 SNEGSKA (reference sequence). The CDR3 loop reads CSARDGDRGTQPQHF. DNA for the CDR3: TGCAGTGCTAGAGATGGGGACAGGGGGACTCAGCCCCAGCATTTT.

A word on this clonotype: Just one base apart from a much larger clone, this may be a read error. The rearrangement links TRBV7-7 to TRBJ2-3; a weak D match, TRBD2 (6 bases). Germline V gene sequence: CDR1 SSHAT, CDR2 FNYEAQ (reference sequence). The CDR3 spans 14 residues. The CDR3: CASSAGIAADTQYF. CDR3 bases: TGTGCTAGCTCGGCAGGGATAGCGGCAGATACGCAGTATTTT.

This clonotype has a count of ten or more. The J gene is TRBJ1-5, the V gene TRBV29-1, with D possibly being TRBD1 (5 bases). CDR3 length equals 14 residues. Germline lookup yields CDR1 SQVTM and CDR2 ANQGSEA. V was pared by 6 bases and J by 3 bases, with 15 bases between. The DNA of the CDR3 is TGCAGCGTCACCTATGGGGGGAACAATCAGCCCCAGCATTTT. It codes for CSVTYGGNNQPQHF.

This clonotype has at least ten counts. V and J are TRBV6-6 and TRBJ1-1; D not resolved. Germline lookup yields CDR1 MNHNY and CDR2 SVGAGI (reference sequence). Trimming left V 2 bases short and J 5 bases short, with 12 bases between. This CDR3 is 14 amino acids long. CDR3 sequence (DNA): TGTGCCAGCAGTTACAATCGGGAAAGGACTGAAGCTTTCTTT. This encodes CASSYNRERTEAFF.

This clonotype was detected ten times or more. J is TRBJ1-1 and V is TRBV20-1; maybe TRBD1 (6 bases). Looked up from germline, CDR1 is DFQATT and CDR2 is SNEGSKA (reference sequence). This CDR3 region has 14 residues. V lost 6 bases to trimming and J lost 3 bases, with 17 bases between them. CDR3 bases: TGCAGTGCCCCCTATCAGGGGCCGGACACTGAAGCTTTCTTT. Translation: CSAPYQGPDTEAFF.

This clonotype has ten or more counts. The rearrangement uses TRBV27 and TRBJ2-3, with D possibly matching TRBD2 (5 bases). Per germline, CDR1 MNHEY and CDR2 SMNVEV (reference sequence). The CDR3 extends over 15 amino acids. Between the trimmed V and J ends, which lost 10 bases and 1 base, there was a span of 18 bases. Here the CDR3 DNA reads TGTGCCACCGCCCTAAGGAGCGGCGGCACAGATACGCAGTATTTT. Encoded protein: CATALRSGGTDTQYF.

This clonotype was observed at least ten times. The V gene is TRBV3-1, the J gene TRBJ1-1; D is uncertain. The length of the CDR3 is 14 residues. Germline CDR1 is LGHDT and CDR2 is YNNKEL (reference sequence). Trimming stripped 3 bases from V and 0 bases from J, with 8 bases between. The CDR3 spells CASSQSSVNTEAFF. DNA for the CDR3: TGTGCCAGCAGCCAGAGCTCAGTGAACACTGAAGCTTTCTTT.

This clonotype was counted between two and nine times. The rearrangement uses TRBV9 and TRBJ1-3, with D perhaps TRBD1 (5 bases). The CDR3 has 15 amino acids. Trimming shortened V by 3 bases and J by 2 bases, and 12 bases separated the two germline ends. Germline CDR1 SGDLS, CDR2 YYNGEE. The CDR3 region is CASSADSTAGNTIYF. CDR3 bases: TGTGCCAGCAGCGCCGACAGTACGGCTGGAAACACCATATATTTT.

The sample holds a few counts of this clonotype. The rearrangement joins TRBV27 to TRBJ2-1, with 7 nucleotides matching TRBD2. Germline CDR1 reads MNHEY; CDR2 reads SMNVEV (reference sequence). The V segment lost 2 bases and the J segment 15 bases; nucleotides outside the gene matches: 7. This CDR3 has 12 residues. As DNA, the CDR3 is TGTGCCAGCAGTTTAATCGCGGGAGTCCCGTTCTTC. Its protein product is CASSLIAGVPFF.

This clonotype occurred a few times. The chain employs TRBV6-1 and TRBJ1-5; D unresolved. The CDR3 contains 13 residues. The germline CDR1 and CDR2 sequences are MNHNS and SASEGT. Between the trimmed V and J ends, which lost 5 bases and 6 bases, there was a span of 11 bases. The CDR3 loop is CASSQSRGQPQHF. The CDR3 DNA follows: TGTGCCAGCAGTCAGTCTCGGGGTCAGCCCCAGCATTTT.

The V call is TRBV30, the J call TRBJ2-7, with TRBD2 matching 11 bases. Losses at the gene ends were 5 bases for V and 4 bases for J; bases not matched to a gene: 7. The CDR3 has 14 residues. Germline values: CDR1 GTSNPN, CDR2 SVGIG (reference sequence). CDR3 sequence reads: CAWRYGLAGYEQYF. As DNA, the CDR3 is TGTGCCTGGCGATACGGACTAGCGGGTTACGAGCAGTACTTC.

This clonotype showed up many times. The chain recombines TRBV7-3 with TRBJ1-2; no firm D call. V lost 3 bases, J lost 7 bases, and 18 bases lay in between. The CDR3 is 15 amino acids. The germline gives CDR1 SGHTA, CDR2 FQGTGA. This chain's CDR3 is CASSLLPLGSCGYTF. The CDR3 region has the DNA TGTGCCAGCAGCTTGTTACCGTTGGGTAGCTGTGGCTACACCTTC. Drawing the rest from reference TRBV7-3 and TRBJ1-2, the complete variable domain is GAGVSQTPSNKVTEKGKYVELRCDPISGHTALYWYRQSLGQGPEFLIYFQGTGAADDSGLPNDRFFAVRPEGSVSTLKIQRTERGDSAVYLCASSLLPLGSCGYTFGSGTRLTVV.

This clonotype was found a few times. The chain joins TRBV18 to TRBJ2-3; D is possibly TRBD2 (5 bases). V lost 6 bases to trimming and J lost 6 bases, with 13 bases between them. Germline CDR1 reads KGHSH; CDR2 reads LQKENI. The CDR3 has 13 amino acids. The CDR3 is CASSISVADTQYF. The DNA of the CDR3 is TGTGCCAGCTCCATTTCCGTAGCGGATACGCAGTATTTT. The full variable domain, its missing parts supplied by reference TRBV18 and TRBJ2-3, is NAGVMQNPRHLVRRRGQEARLRCSPMKGHSHVYWYRQLPEEGLKFMVYLQKENIIDESGMPKERFSAEFPKEGPSILRIQQVVRGDSAAYFCASSISVADTQYFGPGTRLTVL.

The V gene is TRBV19, the J gene TRBJ1-1; D is undetermined. This CDR3 region has 15 residues. Trimming cost V 5 bases and J 4 bases, with 17 bases left between them. The germline CDR1 and CDR2 sequences are LNHDA and SQIVND (reference sequence). This CDR3 is CASSPRPAGSTEAFF. The DNA for the CDR3 is TGTGCCAGTAGTCCCCGCCCCGCCGGGAGCACTGAAGCTTTCTTT.

As for this clonotype: Since a much larger clone is just one base distant, this may be a read error. The genes are TRBV3-1 and TRBJ2-5; weak D call: TRBD2 (5 bases). CDR1 LGHDT and CDR2 YNNKEL come from the germline V gene (reference sequence). The CDR3 is 12 amino acids. Trimming pared 5 bases from V and 10 bases from J, leaving 14 bases between. The CDR3 here is CASSGGPGSQYF. The CDR3 DNA is TGTGCCAGCAGCGGTGGACCGGGGAGCCAGTACTTC.

This clonotype was observed many times. This sequence joins TRBV6-1 and TRBJ2-1, with a weak D call TRBD1 (5 bases). CDR1 is MNHNS and CDR2 is SASEGT in the germline V gene. The CDR3 is 18 residues long. V shed 5 bases and J shed 1 base, with 21 bases lying between them. This CDR3 is CASSRPLTKTASYNEQFF. The CDR3 nucleotides are TGTGCCAGCAGTCGCCCCTTGACGAAGACAGCATCCTACAATGAGCAGTTCTTC.

This clonotype was counted many times. This sequence joins TRBV5-1 and TRBJ2-7; D remains unclear. Germline CDR1 SGHRS, CDR2 YFSETQ. The V end was cut by 2 bases, the J end by 3 bases, with 9 bases between. The CDR3 totals 13 residues. The CDR3 nucleotides are TGCGCCAGCAGCTTCGACCCCTACTACGAGCAGTACTTC. This sequence encodes CASSFDPYYEQYF.

Here the CDR3 DNA reads TGTGCCAGCAGTTTCCCCGGACTACCCCTAATATCCTACGAGCAGTACTTC. Amino acids: CASSFPGLPLISYEQYF. The gene calls are TRBV28 and TRBJ2-7, with TRBD2 as a possible D gene (6 bases). Trimming stripped 3 bases from V and 1 base from J, with 19 bases between. The CDR3 sequence is 17 residues long. Germline V gene data show CDR1 as MDHEN and CDR2 as SYDVKM.

This clonotype came up many times. This chain joins TRBV18 and TRBJ2-7; weak D call: TRBD2 (5 bases). There are 16 residues in the CDR3. Looked up from germline, CDR1 is KGHSH and CDR2 is LQKENI. Trimming took off 0 bases at V and 4 bases at J, with 16 bases between the two ends. CDR3 nucleotides: TGTGCCAGCTCACCACCGAGCGGCTACGCTCTGTACGAGCAGTACTTC. This codes for CASSPPSGYALYEQYF.

This clonotype was counted many times. This sequence joins TRBV7-9 and TRBJ2-5; no clear D gene. CDR1 is SEHNR, CDR2 FQNEAQ, per germline (reference sequence). V was pared by 2 bases and J by 4 bases, with 23 bases between. The CDR3 spans 18 residues. The CDR3, as DNA: TGTGCCAGCAGCTTAAGCCCTGGCGATGTATGGAGAAGAGAGACCCAGTACTTC. Translating gives CASSLSPGDVWRRETQYF.

Ten or more counts support this clonotype. The chain has TRBV28 and TRBJ2-7; maybe TRBD1 (8 bases). In germline, CDR1 is MDHEN, CDR2 SYDVKM. This CDR3 comprises 14 residues. Between the trimmed V and J ends, which lost 5 bases and 4 bases, there was a span of 15 bases. The CDR3: CASSQEQGGYEQYF. CDR3 sequence (DNA): TGTGCCAGCAGTCAAGAACAGGGGGGGTACGAGCAGTACTTC.

This clonotype was seen many times. The chain joins TRBV28 to TRBJ2-1, with 7 positions matching TRBD2. The CDR3 extends over 13 amino acids. Per the germline V gene, CDR1 is MDHEN and CDR2 is SYDVKM. The ends lost 7 bases at V and 5 bases at J; junction bases unmatched: 5. CDR3 bases: TGTGCCAGCACAAGCGGGACCCACAATGAGCAGTTCTTC. It specifies CASTSGTHNEQFF.

This clonotype was picked up many times. The rearrangement uses TRBV7-9 and TRBJ2-1, with D tentatively TRBD2 (7 bases). The CDR3 length is 14 residues. CDR1 SEHNR and CDR2 FQNEAQ come from the germline V gene (reference sequence). The DNA of the CDR3 is TGTGCGGTAGAGGGGGGGAGCTCCTACAATGAGCAGTTCTTC. Its protein product is CAVEGGSSYNEQFF.